A single sample gave rise to the 20 T cell receptor beta chains below, sequenced in a study of early T cells in non-severe SARS-CoV-2 infection. TCRdb itself ran the 5' RACE reads through MiXCR, one entry per CDR3 protein. This sample has 87,000 or so distinct CDR3 sequences, with roughly 15% found just once. The sequencing input was whole blood. The receptors were sampled from an adult who was a healthcare worker with PCR-confirmed SARS-CoV-2 infection or an uninfected control (not recorded which).

This clonotype was recorded only once. The gene calls are TRBV11-2 and TRBJ2-3; 14 positions agree with TRBD2. The CDR3 covers 15 residues. CDR1 SGHAT and CDR2 FQNNGV come from the germline V gene. V was pared by 4 bases and J by 6 bases, with 3 bases of the junction left unmatched. In DNA form, the CDR3 reads TGTGCCAGCAGCTACCGGACTAGCGGGGGGGATACGCAGTATTTT. Translated, it gives CASSYRTSGGDTQYF.

This clonotype was detected only a few times. This chain links TRBV7-9 with TRBJ2-7; 8 bases match TRBD2. J gave up 3 bases and V 2 bases, and 3 bases lay outside the gene matches. The CDR3 consists of 14 residues. The germline V gene encodes CDR1 SEHNR and CDR2 FQNEAQ (reference sequence). The DNA of the CDR3 is TGTGCCAGCAGCTTACGGGGGGGCCGCTACGAGCAGTACTTC. This encodes CASSLRGGRYEQYF.

This clonotype has more than one count but fewer than ten. V gene TRBV28 combines with J gene TRBJ2-2, with D tentatively TRBD1 or TRBD2 (5 bases each). V lost 5 bases to trimming and J lost 0 bases, with 13 bases between them. The CDR3 consists of 16 residues. Per germline, CDR1 MDHEN and CDR2 SYDVKM. This chain's CDR3 is CASSLRDVSNTGELFF. The DNA for the CDR3 is TGTGCCAGCAGTCTCCGGGACGTATCGAACACCGGGGAGCTGTTTTTT.

V and J are TRBV4-3 and TRBJ2-2; tentative D call: TRBD1 (5 bases). V was cut by 2 bases and J by 7 bases, with 14 bases left in between. The germline CDR1 and CDR2 sequences are LGHNA and YSLEER. This CDR3 contains 15 residues. Here the CDR3 DNA reads TGCGCCAGCAGCCAAAGAATGGGGCATTTCGGGGAGCTGTTTTTT. Protein product: CASSQRMGHFGELFF.

In its sample, this clonotype was seen a few times. J is TRBJ1-2 and V is TRBV29-1; 7 positions match TRBD1. V dropped 6 bases and J dropped 2; count of bases not matched to a gene: 6. The CDR3 runs to 13 residues. Germline V lookup: CDR1 SQVTM, CDR2 ANQGSEA. CDR3 in amino acids: CSVPGQTNYGYTF. In DNA form, the CDR3 reads TGCAGCGTCCCGGGACAGACCAACTATGGCTACACCTTC.

This rearrangement joins TRBV18 to TRBJ2-5; no clear D gene. Per germline, CDR1 KGHSH and CDR2 LQKENI. The CDR3 runs 12 residues. Trimming removed 0 bases from V and 5 bases from J, with 4 bases in between. CDR3 residues: CASSPPLETQYF. The CDR3 region has the DNA TGTGCCAGCTCACCACCGCTGGAGACCCAGTACTTC.

The chain recombines TRBV27 with TRBJ1-5; D is perhaps TRBD1 (6 bases). V was shortened by 5 bases and J by 0 bases, with 11 bases between the two germline ends. This CDR3 comprises 15 residues. Germline lookup yields CDR1 MNHEY and CDR2 SMNVEV (reference sequence). CDR3 sequence (DNA): TGTGCCAGCAGTCTACAGGGCTATAGCAATCAGCCCCAGCATTTT. Translated, it gives CASSLQGYSNQPQHF.

This clonotype was picked up a small number of times. The gene calls are TRBV14 and TRBJ2-6, with D uncertain. This CDR3 region has 15 residues. The germline V gene has CDR1 SGHDN and CDR2 FVKESK. The V gene lost 4 bases and the J gene lost 1 base, with 8 bases spanning the gap. CDR3 nucleotide sequence: TGTGCCAGCAGCCCAAGTCAGTCTGGGGCCAACGTCCTGACTTTC. Translating it yields CASSPSQSGANVLTF.

This clonotype was seen at least ten times. The V call is TRBV5-5, the J call TRBJ2-1, with D possibly matching TRBD2 (6 bases). With 4 bases removed from V and 8 bases from J, the gap between germline ends came to 10 bases. Germline-derived CDR1 and CDR2 are SGHKS and YYEKEE (reference sequence). The CDR3 covers 12 residues. CDR3 amino acids: CASSPEGYEQFF. CDR3 DNA: TGTGCCAGCAGCCCGGAGGGATATGAGCAGTTCTTC.

The table lists this clonotype with many counts. V and J are TRBV28 and TRBJ2-7, with unresolved D. Germline CDR1 reads MDHEN; CDR2 reads SYDVKM. This CDR3 is built from 13 residues. V was pared by 3 bases and J by 0 bases, with 6 bases between. The DNA of the CDR3 is TGTGCCAGCAGTTTGGCCAGCTCCTACGAGCAGTACTTC. It specifies CASSLASSYEQYF. Filled out from reference TRBV28 and TRBJ2-7, the complete variable domain reads DVKVTQSSRYLVKRTGEKVFLECVQDMDHENMFWYRQDPGLGLRLIYFSYDVKMKEKGDIPEGYSVSREKKERFSLILESASTNQTSMYLCASSLASSYEQYFGPGTRLTVT.

The chain joins TRBV20-1 to TRBJ1-1; D is possibly TRBD1 (5 bases). The CDR3 sequence is 8 residues long. V shed 7 bases and J shed 11 bases, with 8 bases lying between them. The germline V gene encodes CDR1 DFQATT and CDR2 SNEGSKA (reference sequence). CDR3 coding DNA: TGCAGTGTCAAGGGGGCTTTCTTT. Translating gives CSVKGAFF.

V usage is TRBV27 and J usage is TRBJ2-1, with D unclear. The CDR3 has 12 amino acids. Germline values: CDR1 MNHEY, CDR2 SMNVEV (reference sequence). V was trimmed by 5 bases and J by 5 bases, leaving 7 bases between them. The CDR3 sequence: CASSVDDNEQFF. The CDR3 DNA is TGTGCCAGCAGTGTGGACGACAATGAGCAGTTCTTC.

This chain uses TRBV11-2 with TRBJ2-3, with TRBD2 identical over 11 bases. Germline CDR1 and CDR2: SGHAT and FQNNGV. The V and J ends lost 4 bases and 2 bases, in that order; junction bases with no gene match: 5. The CDR3 extends over 16 amino acids. The CDR3, as DNA: TGTGCCAGCAGCTCCCGACTAGCGGGGACCACAGATACGCAGTATTTT. This codes for CASSSRLAGTTDTQYF.

This rearrangement joins TRBV6-5 to TRBJ2-3; 9 nucleotides match TRBD1. This CDR3 spans 15 amino acids. Trimming cost V 5 bases and J 3 bases; bases outside gene matches: 6. CDR1 and CDR2 from the germline V gene are MNHEY and SVGAGI. Written as DNA, the CDR3 is TGTGCCAGCAGTCGGACAGGGGAGAGGACAGATACGCAGTATTTT. Its protein product is CASSRTGERTDTQYF.

This clonotype has more than one count but fewer than ten. The rearrangement joins TRBV7-9 to TRBJ1-1, with D hard to call. Deletions cut 3 bases from V and 4 bases from J, with 12 bases between. CDR3 size: 14 residues. Germline CDR1 is SEHNR and CDR2 is FQNEAQ (reference sequence). In nucleotides, the CDR3 is TGTGCCAGCAGCTTTCGGGCTTCGACCACTGAAGCTTTCTTT. Amino acid sequence: CASSFRASTTEAFF.

This clonotype was counted at least ten times. The genes are TRBV24-1 and TRBJ2-1; the D gene could be TRBD1 or TRBD2 (5 bases each). This CDR3 region has 20 residues. V dropped 3 bases and J dropped 0 bases, with 23 bases sitting between them. In germline, CDR1 is KGHDR, CDR2 SFDVKD. CDR3 loop: CATSDLRGRVASSSYNEQFF. In nucleotides, the CDR3 is TGTGCCACCAGTGATCTTCGGGGCAGGGTGGCCTCAAGCTCCTACAATGAGCAGTTCTTC.

This clonotype was detected once. The chain carries TRBV10-3 and TRBJ2-7; 10 positions match TRBD1. The V gene end was trimmed by 7 bases and the J gene end by 1 base; junction bases not matched to a gene: 4. This CDR3 spans 14 amino acids. Germline loops: CDR1 ENHRY, CDR2 SYGVKD. The CDR3 spells CAIKPGQGSYEQYF. The CDR3 DNA is TGTGCCATCAAACCGGGACAGGGGTCCTACGAGCAGTACTTC.

This clonotype was seen only a few times. The chain couples TRBV5-1 to TRBJ2-3; D unclear. V was shortened by 4 bases and J by 1 base, with 13 bases between the two germline ends. The length of the CDR3 is 15 residues. Germline-derived CDR1 and CDR2 are SGHRS and YFSETQ. The CDR3 DNA reads as TGCGCCAGCAGCGCCGACTTTGACGGCACAGATACGCAGTATTTT. Protein: CASSADFDGTDTQYF. The full variable domain, its missing parts supplied by reference TRBV5-1 and TRBJ2-3, is KAGVTQTPRYLIKTRGQQVTLSCSPISGHRSVSWYQQTPGQGLQFLFEYFSETQRNKGNFPGRFSGRQFSNSRSEMNVSTLELGDSALYLCASSADFDGTDTQYFGPGTRLTVL.

In nucleotides, the CDR3 is TGTGCCAGCACCCCCAGGGGGACTGAAGCTTTCTTT. This sequence encodes CASTPRGTEAFF. This chain links TRBV12-3 or TRBV12-4 with TRBJ1-1, with 7 bases lining up with TRBD1. CDR3 size: 12 residues. Germline trimming cut 7 bases from V and 5 bases from J; bases unmatched to any gene: 4.

This clonotype turned up a few times. The V call is TRBV28, the J call TRBJ2-7, with D possibly TRBD1 on 5 matching bases. The CDR3 is 13 amino acids. The germline V gene has CDR1 MDHEN and CDR2 SYDVKM. The V and J ends lost 2 bases and 2 bases respectively, with 7 bases between them. The CDR3 bases are TGTGCCAGCAGTTTACAGGGTCCCTACGAGCAGTACTTC. This translates into CASSLQGPYEQYF. The whole variable domain, remainder taken from reference TRBV28 and TRBJ2-7, is DVKVTQSSRYLVKRTGEKVFLECVQDMDHENMFWYRQDPGLGLRLIYFSYDVKMKEKGDIPEGYSVSREKKERFSLILESASTNQTSMYLCASSLQGPYEQYFGPGTRLTVT.